This T cell receptor beta chain was captured by sequencing in a study of blood T cell repertoires in COVID-19. Concerning this clone itself: A junction boundary mismatches the germline segment, possibly from a read error.

TCRdb's table, derived via immunoSEQ multiplex PCR, lists solely in-frame clones and lacks some. The sample shows tens of thousands of clones, roughly 90% of them seen only once. The CDR3 loop spans 17 amino acids. The germline V gene encodes CDR1 LGHDT and CDR2 YNNKEL (reference sequence). The sample taken for sequencing was peripheral blood. The chain recombines TRBV3-1 (or the pseudogene TRBV3-2) with TRBJ2-5; D perhaps matches TRBD2 (5 bases). The clonotype was recovered from a man in his forties with COVID-19, enrolled during active disease. In DNA form, the CDR3 reads TGTGCCAGCAGCAAAGAATCCCAAGCGGTCTGGGGTGCGACCCAGTACTTC. Translated, it gives CASSKESQAVWGATQYF.